This TCR beta chain was recovered during a study of identifying expanded T cells in peripheral blood. Overall study findings and caveats: Variance in clone template counts between approximately two-week samples significantly increased with total template count across all healthy donors. About 1.2 clones differed between technical replicates, versus approximately 17 and 20 over time.

On this clone itself: Its antigen is still unknown.

Clones were sequenced by immunoSEQ multiplex PCR, and TCRdb holds only the in-frame ones, with some missing. Among over 90,000 clones, approximately 91% were seen once, and the ten largest hold approximately 5.2%. This CDR3 has 14 amino acids. V was pared by 4 bases and J by 9 bases, with 11 bases of the junction left unmatched. Germline loops: CDR1 SGHRS, CDR2 YFSETQ. This sequence joins TRBV5-1 and TRBJ2-7, with 9 bases fitting TRBD1. This TCR derives from a person aged 18 to 75 in good health. Sequenced sample: blood. The CDR3 spells CASSPGQGADGQYF. The CDR3 DNA reads TGCGCCAGCAGCCCGGGACAGGGTGCAGATGGGCAGTACTTC.